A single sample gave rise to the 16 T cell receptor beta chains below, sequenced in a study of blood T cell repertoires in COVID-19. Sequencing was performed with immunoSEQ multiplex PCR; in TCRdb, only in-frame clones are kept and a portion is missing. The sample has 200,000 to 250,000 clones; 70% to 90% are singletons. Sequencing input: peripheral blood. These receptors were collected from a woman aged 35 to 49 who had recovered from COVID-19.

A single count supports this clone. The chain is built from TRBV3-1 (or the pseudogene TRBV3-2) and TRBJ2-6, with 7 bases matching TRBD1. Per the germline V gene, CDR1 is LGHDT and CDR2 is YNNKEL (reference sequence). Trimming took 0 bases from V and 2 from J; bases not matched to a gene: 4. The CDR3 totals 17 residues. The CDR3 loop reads CASSQDTGVAGANVLTF. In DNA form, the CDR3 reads TGTGCCAGCAGCCAAGATACAGGGGTTGCTGGGGCCAACGTCCTGACTTTC.

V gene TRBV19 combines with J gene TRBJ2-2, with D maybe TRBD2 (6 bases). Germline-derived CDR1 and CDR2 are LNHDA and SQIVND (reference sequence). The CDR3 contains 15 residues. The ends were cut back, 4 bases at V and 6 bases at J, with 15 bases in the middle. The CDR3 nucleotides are TGTGCCAGTAGTACCCCGACTAGTCTGGCCGGGGAGCTGTTTTTT. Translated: CASSTPTSLAGELFF.

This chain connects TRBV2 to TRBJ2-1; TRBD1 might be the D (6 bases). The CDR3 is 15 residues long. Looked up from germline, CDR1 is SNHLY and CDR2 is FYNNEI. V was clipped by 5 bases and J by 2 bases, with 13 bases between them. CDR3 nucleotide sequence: TGTGCCAGCAGTCCAAGGACAGAAGCCTACAATGAGCAGTTCTTC. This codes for CASSPRTEAYNEQFF. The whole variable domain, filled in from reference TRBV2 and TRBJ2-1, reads EPEVTQTPSHQVTQMGQEVILRCVPISNHLYFYWYRQILGQKVEFLVSFYNNEISEKSEIFDDQFSVERPDGSNFTLKIRSTKLEDSAMYFCASSPRTEAYNEQFFGPGTRLTVL.

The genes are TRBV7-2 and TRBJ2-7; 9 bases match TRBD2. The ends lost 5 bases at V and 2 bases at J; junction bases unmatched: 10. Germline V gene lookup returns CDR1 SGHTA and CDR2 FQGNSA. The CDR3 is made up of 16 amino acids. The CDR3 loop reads CASSPTGSGRPYEQYF. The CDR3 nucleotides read TGTGCCAGCAGCCCTACGGGTAGCGGGAGACCCTACGAGCAGTACTTC. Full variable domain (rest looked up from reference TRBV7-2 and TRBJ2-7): GAGVSQSPSNKVTEKGKDVELRCDPISGHTALYWYRQSLGQGLEFLIYFQGNSAPDKSGLPSDRFSAERTGGSVSTLTIQRTQQEDSAVYLCASSPTGSGRPYEQYFGPGTRLTVT.

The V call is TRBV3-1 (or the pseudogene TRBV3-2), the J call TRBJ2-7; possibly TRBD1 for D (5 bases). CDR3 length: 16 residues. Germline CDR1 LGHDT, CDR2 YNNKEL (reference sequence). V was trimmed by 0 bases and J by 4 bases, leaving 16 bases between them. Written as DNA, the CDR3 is TGTGCCAGCAGCCAAGATGTTCAGACAGCTGGTTACGAGCAGTACTTC. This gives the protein CASSQDVQTAGYEQYF.

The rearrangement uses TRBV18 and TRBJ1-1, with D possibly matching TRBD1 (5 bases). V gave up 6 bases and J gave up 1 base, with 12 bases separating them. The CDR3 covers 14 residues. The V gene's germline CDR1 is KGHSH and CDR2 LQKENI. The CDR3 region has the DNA TGTGCCAGCTCTCCTCGACAGACGAACACTGAAGCTTTCTTT. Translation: CASSPRQTNTEAFF.

In nucleotides, the CDR3 is TGTGCCAGCAGCGCTACAGGGTTGGGCACTGAAGCTTTCTTT. It codes for CASSATGLGTEAFF. This chain links TRBV11-1 with TRBJ1-1; D perhaps matches TRBD1 (6 bases). The germline gives CDR1 SGHAT, CDR2 FQDESV (reference sequence). Trimming removed 5 bases from V and 4 bases from J, with 14 bases in between. The CDR3 runs to 14 residues.

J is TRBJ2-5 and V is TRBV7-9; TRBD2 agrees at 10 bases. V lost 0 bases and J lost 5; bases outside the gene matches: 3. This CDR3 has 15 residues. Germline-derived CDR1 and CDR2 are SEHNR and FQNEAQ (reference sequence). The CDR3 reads CASSLASSGSETQYF. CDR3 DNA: TGTGCCAGCAGCTTAGCTTCTAGCGGGAGTGAGACCCAGTACTTC.

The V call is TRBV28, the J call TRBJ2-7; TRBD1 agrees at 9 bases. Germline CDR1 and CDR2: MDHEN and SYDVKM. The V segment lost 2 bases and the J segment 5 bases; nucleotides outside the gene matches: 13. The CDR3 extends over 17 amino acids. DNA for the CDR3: TGTGCCAGCAGTTTAAGCGCTCCGGGACAGGGAAAGGACGAGCAGTACTTC. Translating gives CASSLSAPGQGKDEQYF.

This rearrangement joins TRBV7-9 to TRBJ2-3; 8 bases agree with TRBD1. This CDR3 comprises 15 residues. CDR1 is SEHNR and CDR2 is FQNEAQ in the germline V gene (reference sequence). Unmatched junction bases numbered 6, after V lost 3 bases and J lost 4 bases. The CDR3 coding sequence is TGTGCCAGCAGCTTTACCGACAGGGGAGCAGATACGCAGTATTTT. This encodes CASSFTDRGADTQYF.

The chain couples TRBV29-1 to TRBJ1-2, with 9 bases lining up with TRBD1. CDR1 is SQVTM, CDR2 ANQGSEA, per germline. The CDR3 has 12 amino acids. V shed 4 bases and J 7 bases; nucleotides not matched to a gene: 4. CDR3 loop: CSVGTGERGYTF. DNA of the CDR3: TGCAGCGTTGGGACAGGGGAACGTGGCTACACCTTC.

CDR3: CASSYRGSHEQYF. The CDR3, as DNA: TGTGCCAGCAGTTACCGGGGGTCCCACGAGCAGTACTTC. This chain links TRBV6-5 with TRBJ2-7; D might be TRBD2 (6 bases). Germline assignment: CDR1 MNHEY and CDR2 SVGAGI. This CDR3 is built from 13 residues. Trimming took off 2 bases at V and 5 bases at J, with 10 bases between the two ends.

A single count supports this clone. The CDR3 DNA sequence: TGTGCCAGCTCACCAGGCAGGAAAAACACAGATACGCAGTATTTT. This codes for CASSPGRKNTDTQYF. The chain uses TRBV18 and TRBJ2-3; D not resolved. Trimming removed 2 bases at V and 2 bases at J, with 11 bases between. Looked up from germline, CDR1 is KGHSH and CDR2 is LQKENI. The CDR3 sequence is 15 residues long.

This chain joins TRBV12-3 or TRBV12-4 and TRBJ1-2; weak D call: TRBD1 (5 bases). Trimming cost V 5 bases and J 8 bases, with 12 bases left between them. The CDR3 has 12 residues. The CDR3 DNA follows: TGTGCCAGCAGTCTCCGCGCAGGGGGCTACACCTTC. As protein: CASSLRAGGYTF.

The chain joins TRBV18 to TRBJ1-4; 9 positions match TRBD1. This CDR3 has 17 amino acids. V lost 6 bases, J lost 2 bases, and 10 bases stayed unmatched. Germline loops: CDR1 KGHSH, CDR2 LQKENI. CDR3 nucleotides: TGTGCCAGCTCGCTAGGACAGGGGATGAAGACTAATGAAAAACTGTTTTTT. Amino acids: CASSLGQGMKTNEKLFF.

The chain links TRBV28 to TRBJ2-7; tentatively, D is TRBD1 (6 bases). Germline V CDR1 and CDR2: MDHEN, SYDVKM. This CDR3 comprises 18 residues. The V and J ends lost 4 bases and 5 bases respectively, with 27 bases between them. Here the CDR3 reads CASSSLSLRQALVNEQYF. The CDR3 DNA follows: TGTGCCAGCAGTTCTCTCTCCCTTCGACAGGCGCTTGTGAACGAGCAGTACTTC.